These 15 T cell receptor beta chains originate from one sample sequenced in a study of blood T cell repertoires in COVID-19. TCRdb's copy holds only in-frame clones and misses some; the assay was immunoSEQ multiplex PCR. The table shows approximately 270,000 clones, with 80% to 90% occurring only once. Sequencing was performed on PBMCs or T cells enriched from blood (not recorded which). The receptor source for this set is a woman between 50 and 59 years old who had recovered from COVID-19.

V gene TRBV5-1 combines with J gene TRBJ1-4, with D uncertain. Trimming pared 0 bases from V and 0 bases from J, leaving 6 bases between. In germline, CDR1 is SGHRS, CDR2 YFSETQ. The CDR3 extends over 15 amino acids. CDR3 sequence (DNA): TGCGCCAGCAGCTTGGCGTCTGCAACTAATGAAAAACTGTTTTTT. It codes for CASSLASATNEKLFF.

This clone was counted only a few times. The chain couples TRBV19 to TRBJ1-1; TRBD1 might be the D (6 bases). Germline CDR1 is LNHDA and CDR2 is SQIVND (reference sequence). The CDR3 is 14 amino acids. V was pared by 3 bases and J by 2 bases, with 10 bases between. CDR3 protein: CASSIGTYNTEAFF. CDR3 nucleotide sequence: TGTGCCAGTAGTATTGGGACATATAACACTGAAGCTTTCTTT.

The chain employs TRBV5-1 and TRBJ1-1; D is uncertain. Germline V lookup: CDR1 SGHRS, CDR2 YFSETQ. The CDR3 is 13 residues long. Trimming removed 4 bases at V and 3 bases at J, with 10 bases between. CDR3 DNA: TGCGCCAGCAGCGTGAGGAGGTACACTGAAGCTTTCTTT. It specifies CASSVRRYTEAFF.

The chain recombines TRBV7-2 with TRBJ1-5; D gene ambiguous. Germline values: CDR1 SGHTA, CDR2 FQGNSA. The CDR3 has 16 residues. V was shortened by 2 bases and J by 6 bases, with 17 bases between the two germline ends. The CDR3 DNA reads as TGTGCCAGCAGCTTATTCGGTTCAGGTTTCAGTCAGCCCCAGCATTTT. This translates into CASSLFGSGFSQPQHF. The variable domain in full, with the rest retrieved from reference TRBV7-2 and TRBJ1-5, is GAGVSQSPSNKVTEKGKDVELRCDPISGHTALYWYRQSLGQGLEFLIYFQGNSAPDKSGLPSDRFSAERTGGSVSTLTIQRTQQEDSAVYLCASSLFGSGFSQPQHFGDGTRLSIL.

The chain uses TRBV28 and TRBJ2-1, with TRBD2 matching 10 bases. Germline V gene data show CDR1 as MDHEN and CDR2 as SYDVKM. This CDR3 contains 16 residues. V was pared by 7 bases and J by 4 bases, with 10 bases of the junction left unmatched. The CDR3 nucleotides are TGTGCCAGCAAGGGCTCTCTAGCGGGAGCATACAATGAGCAGTTCTTC. The encoded protein is CASKGSLAGAYNEQFF.

The chain carries TRBV28 and TRBJ1-5; 9 bases line up with TRBD1. With 6 bases clipped from V and 1 base from J, the junction kept 13 bases outside the gene matches. CDR1 and CDR2 (germline): MDHEN, SYDVKM. This CDR3 is 18 amino acids long. The CDR3 nucleotides are TGTGCCAGCAGCCTCGGGACAGGGAGGTTTTGGAGCAATCAGCCCCAGCATTTT. Protein: CASSLGTGRFWSNQPQHF.

The chain has TRBV28 and TRBJ2-3; D perhaps matches TRBD2 (5 bases). The CDR3 totals 14 residues. Germline CDR1 and CDR2: MDHEN and SYDVKM. The V end lost 3 bases, the J end lost 6 bases, and 13 bases lay between the germline ends. The CDR3 spells CASSFVLRGDTQYF. Written as DNA, the CDR3 is TGTGCCAGCAGTTTTGTTTTACGCGGGGATACGCAGTATTTT.

The V and J genes are TRBV5-5 and TRBJ2-1, with TRBD2 as a possible D gene (5 bases). Trimming pared 4 bases from V and 6 bases from J, leaving 5 bases between. The CDR3 has 11 residues. CDR1 and CDR2 (germline): SGHKS, YYEKEE (reference sequence). The CDR3 sequence is CASSRGNEQFF. CDR3 nucleotide sequence: TGTGCCAGCAGCCGGGGCAATGAGCAGTTCTTC.

The rearrangement links TRBV6-1 to TRBJ1-5; TRBD1 agrees at 7 bases. The J segment lost 6 bases and the V segment lost 2 bases, leaving 4 bases of the junction unmatched. CDR1 and CDR2 (germline): MNHNS, SASEGT. This CDR3 has 14 amino acids. This CDR3 is CASSERQGGQPQHF. CDR3 coding DNA: TGTGCCAGCAGTGAACGGCAGGGGGGTCAGCCCCAGCATTTT.

This rearrangement joins TRBV4-1 to TRBJ2-6; 7 bases match TRBD2. Germline V CDR1 and CDR2: MGHRA, YSYEKL. The trim removed 3 bases at V and 2 bases at J, leaving 4 bases unmatched. This CDR3 spans 16 amino acids. DNA of the CDR3: TGCGCCAGCAGCCAGGGTGCGGGGGCTGGGGCCAACGTCCTGACTTTC. Protein product: CASSQGAGAGANVLTF.

This chain joins TRBV19 and TRBJ2-1; 7 bases agree with TRBD2. In germline, CDR1 is LNHDA, CDR2 SQIVND (reference sequence). CDR3 length: 13 amino acids. V gave up 10 bases and J gave up 8 bases; unmatched junction bases: 11. For the CDR3, the DNA is TGTGCCACCTCCGGCGGCGGGAGACATGAGCAGTTCTTC. Translating it yields CATSGGGRHEQFF.

This clone appeared a single time. This chain connects TRBV7-9 to TRBJ1-2, with D possibly being TRBD1 (5 bases). The germline V gene has CDR1 SEHNR and CDR2 FQNEAQ (reference sequence). Trimming removed 1 base at V and 8 bases at J, with 8 bases between. This CDR3 is 12 amino acids long. Here the CDR3 reads CASSLDRWGYTF. The DNA of the CDR3 is TGTGCCAGCAGCTTAGACAGGTGGGGCTACACCTTC.

This clone was recorded once. The V call is TRBV5-1, the J call TRBJ2-5, with 9 bases matching TRBD1. CDR1 is SGHRS and CDR2 is YFSETQ in the germline V gene. V lost 0 bases to trimming and J lost 4 bases; unmatched junction nucleotides: 10. The CDR3 has 17 residues. CDR3 loop: CASSLGRGGQGRETQYF. The CDR3 nucleotides read TGCGCCAGCAGCTTGGGGCGAGGGGGACAGGGAAGAGAGACCCAGTACTTC.

This chain joins TRBV27 and TRBJ2-3, with D possibly being TRBD1 (5 bases). This CDR3 is 15 amino acids long. Trimming pared 2 bases from V and 1 base from J, leaving 10 bases between. The germline CDR1 and CDR2 sequences are MNHEY and SMNVEV (reference sequence). The CDR3 loop is CASSLSQGGTDTQYF. The CDR3 DNA reads TGTGCCAGCAGTTTAAGCCAGGGTGGCACAGATACGCAGTATTTT.

This rearrangement joins TRBV7-8 to TRBJ2-1, with 11 nucleotides matching TRBD2. There are 16 residues in the CDR3. Germline CDR1 is SGHVS and CDR2 is FQNEAQ. With V trimmed by 5 bases and J by 4 bases, 7 bases remained unmatched. This CDR3 is CASSMWTSGRYNEQFF. The CDR3 nucleotides are TGTGCCAGCAGCATGTGGACTAGCGGGCGGTACAATGAGCAGTTCTTC.